The source of this T cell receptor beta chain is a study of cytomegalovirus exposure and HLA in healthy donors. This CDR3 is 16 amino acids long. V was clipped by 1 base and J by 0 bases; unmatched bases: 2. The germline gives CDR1 SGDLS, CDR2 YYNGEE. Primers included in the PCR were 60 Vbeta and 13 Jbeta primers. The protocol was immunoSEQ multiplex PCR, while the TCRdb copy is restricted to in-frame clones and leaves out a portion. The sample yields approximately 170,000 clones, 81% seen once. J is TRBJ2-1 and V is TRBV9; 9 bases map to TRBD2. The TCR sequence derives from a man in his fifties in good health and CMV-seropositive. The specimen sequenced was PBMCs. CDR3 nucleotides: TGTGCCAGCAGCGTATTTAGCGGGAGCTCCTACAATGAGCAGTTCTTC. It specifies CASSVFSGSSYNEQFF.